This record looks at one T cell receptor (beta chain) sequence and its context. This entry is derived from a study of blood T cell repertoires in COVID-19. Whole-study context: COVID-19 samples, acute and convalescent, were from the United States, Italy and Spain. The cDNA or gDNA used as material had been derived from T cells, B-cell-depleted T cells, or PBMCs.

This CDR3 comprises 16 residues. V was clipped by 1 base and J by 2 bases, with 10 bases between them. CDR1 is SGHRS and CDR2 is YFSETQ in the germline V gene. Per the original data handling: Reference gene primer amplification gave estimated nucleated cell counts. The repertoire was sequenced with immunoSEQ multiplex PCR; TCRdb's copy has only in-frame clones and lacks some. The V and J calls and clone size were taken over from that table, and D and trimming were inferred from the DNA. The table has some 230,000 clones, about 80% seen once; the top ten hold about 3%. This TCR was sampled from a young woman who had recovered from COVID-19. Input material: peripheral blood. The gene calls are TRBV5-1 and TRBJ1-6, with D tentatively TRBD1 (5 bases). The CDR3 reads CASSLYGGAYNSPLHF. The CDR3 bases are TGCGCCAGCAGCTTGTACGGGGGGGCCTATAATTCACCCCTCCACTTT.